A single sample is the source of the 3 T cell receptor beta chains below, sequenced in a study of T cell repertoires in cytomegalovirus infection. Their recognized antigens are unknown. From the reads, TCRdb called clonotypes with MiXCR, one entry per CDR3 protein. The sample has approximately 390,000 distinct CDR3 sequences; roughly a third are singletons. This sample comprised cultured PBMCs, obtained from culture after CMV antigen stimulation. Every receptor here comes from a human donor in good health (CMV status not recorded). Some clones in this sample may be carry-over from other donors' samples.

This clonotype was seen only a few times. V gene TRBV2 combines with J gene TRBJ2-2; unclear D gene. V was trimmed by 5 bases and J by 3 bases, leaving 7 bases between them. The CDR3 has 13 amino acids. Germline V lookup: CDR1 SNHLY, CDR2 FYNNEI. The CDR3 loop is CASSYTHTGELFF. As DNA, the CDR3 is TGTGCCAGCAGTTACACACACACCGGGGAGCTGTTTTTT.

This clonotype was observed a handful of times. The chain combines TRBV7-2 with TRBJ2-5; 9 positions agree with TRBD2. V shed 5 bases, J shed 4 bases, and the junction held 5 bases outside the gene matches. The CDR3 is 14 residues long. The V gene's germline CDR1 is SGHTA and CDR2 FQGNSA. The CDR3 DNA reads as TGTGCCAGCAGCCATAGCGGGAGAGGAGAGACCCAGTACTTC. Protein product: CASSHSGRGETQYF.

CDR3 sequence (DNA): TGTGCCAGCAGCTTAGAAGGCGGGAGGGCCGTGAATGAGCAGTTCTTC. It encodes CASSLEGGRAVNEQFF. The rearrangement joins TRBV11-3 to TRBJ2-1; 9 bases match TRBD2. The CDR3 has 16 residues. Germline V gene lookup returns CDR1 SGHNT and CDR2 YENEEA. Unmatched junction bases numbered 7, after V lost 0 bases and J lost 7 bases.